The sequence of this T cell receptor (beta chain) was determined in a study of PD-1 blockade in classical Hodgkin lymphoma. Every patient experienced relapse after autologous stem cell transplantation, and brentuximab vedotin exposure varied. Sequencing used immunoSEQ multiplex PCR; TCRdb keeps in-frame clones, though not all of them. The table shows about 12,000 clones, with around nine tenths occurring only once. V dropped 4 bases and J dropped 5 bases, with 18 bases sitting between them. Germline values: CDR1 MNHNS, CDR2 SASEGT. The CDR3 spans 15 residues. About this clone itself: The target antigen is unknown.

Broader study findings: Exclusion removed patients who began nivolumab under 1 year after ASCT. At C4D1, TCR diversity had climbed significantly for CD4+ cells, though not for CD8+ cells. A reduction in baseline TCR diversity was reportedly seen in newly diagnosed patients relative to healthy donors.

The source material was peripheral blood mononuclear cells (PBMCs), sampled at baseline. The chain joins TRBV6-1 to TRBJ2-7, with D maybe TRBD1 (6 bases). This clonotype originated in a human donor with classical Hodgkin lymphoma. The CDR3 here is CASSGVVDRPHEQYF. In nucleotides, the CDR3 is TGTGCCAGCAGTGGGGTCGTGGACAGACCCCACGAGCAGTACTTC.